This is a list of T cell receptor beta chains from one sample in a study of shared clonotypes between healthy human individuals. Sequenced by immunoSEQ multiplex PCR; TCRdb stores in-frame clones only, minus some. The repertoire holds around 2,000,000 clones, with approximately 94% as singletons. The sequenced sample was naive CD8+ T cells from PBMCs. The receptor source for this set is a man between 18 and 29 years old in good health. Some clones in this sample may be carry-over from other donors' samples. CDR3s include the opening cysteine and the closing phenylalanine or tryptophan. The D gene is left open where the match is weak. Rows give clone size only sometimes, using once, few, many, or a class for an expanded clone.

clone_size,v_call,j_call,d_call,cdr3_nt,cdr3_aa
.,TRBV4-1,TRBJ2-7,.,TGCGCCAGCAGCCAAGATGGTCCGGCGGGAAGCTCCTACGAGCAGTACTTC,CASSQDGPAGSSYEQYF
.,TRBV9,TRBJ2-7,.,TGTGCCAGCAGCGTAGAGGCGAGCGCGCGCTACGAGCAGTACTTC,CASSVEASARYEQYF
once,TRBV2,TRBJ1-1,.,TGTGCCAGCATTTCGATGAGGGGAGGGAAGAACACTGAAGCTTTCTTT,CASISMRGGKNTEAFF
.,TRBV27,TRBJ2-6,.,TGTGCCAGCGGGCCTGGGGCCCTCTCTGGGGCCAACGTCCTGACTTTC,CASGPGALSGANVLTF
.,TRBV6-1,TRBJ2-1,TRBD2,TGTGCCAGCAGTGAATTTGGGACTACGGTCCACAATGAGCAGTTCTTC,CASSEFGTTVHNEQFF
once,TRBV29-1,TRBJ2-1,.,TGCAGCGTGCGGAGTTACAATGAGCAGTTCTTC,CSVRSYNEQFF
.,TRBV19,TRBJ2-6,.,TGTGCCAGTAGTATTGGTGCAGGGCCCTCTGGGGCCAACGTCCTGACTTTC,CASSIGAGPSGANVLTF
.,TRBV12-5,TRBJ1-2,.,TGTGCTAGTGGCCCAGGCAGGTCAGGCGGCTACACCTTC,CASGPGRSGGYTF
.,TRBV15,TRBJ2-7,.,TGTGCCACCAGCAGAGGGGTTGAGGGGAGGTTACTCGAGCAGTACTTC,CATSRGVEGRLLEQYF
.,TRBV7-2,TRBJ2-7,TRBD2,TGTGCCAGCAGCTTAGGACTAGCTGATACCTACGAGCAGTACTTC,CASSLGLADTYEQYF
.,TRBV7-9,TRBJ1-1,.,TGTGCCAGCAGCTACGGGGGTGTAGCTTTCTTT,CASSYGGVAFF
.,TRBV27,TRBJ1-2,TRBD1,TGTGCCAGCAGCTTTATATCAGGGGGTCCTAACTATGGCTACACCTTC,CASSFISGGPNYGYTF
.,TRBV27,TRBJ2-7,TRBD1,TGTGCCAGCAGTAAGGGGGCGTTCTACGAGCAGTACTTC,CASSKGAFYEQYF
once,TRBV27,TRBJ1-2,.,TGTGCCAGCAGTTTCGGCTATGGCTACACCTTC,CASSFGYGYTF
.,TRBV29-1,TRBJ1-1,.,TGCAGCGTTCTCGACAGCGAAGCTTTCTTT,CSVLDSEAFF
.,TRBV9,TRBJ1-1,.,TGTGCCAGCAGCGCGGTACAGTTGAACACTGAAGCTTTCTTT,CASSAVQLNTEAFF
.,TRBV9,TRBJ2-7,TRBD1,TGTGCCAGCAGCCCAGGAGGACAGGGGGGGTACGAGCAGTACTTC,CASSPGGQGGYEQYF